The 21 T cell receptor beta chains in this list originate from one sample, sequenced in a study of response to subunit inactivated influenza vaccine (dated by TCRdb to the late 2010s). Library preparation employed RT-PCR. TCRdb lists the instrument as Illumina HiSeq 2500. The public sequencing data were trimmed at Q25 with fastp and processed into clonotypes with MiXCR by TCRdb, which kept only in-frame beta chains. Merged by CDR3 protein, the rows form single entries marked with the most common genes and DNA. The sample data list 600,000 to 850,000 distinct CDR3 sequences, and around 15% of these were observed just once. The ten biggest clones cover roughly 7.2% of the sample. The sequencing used PBMCs from blood, collected 14 days before vaccination. Receptor source: a man aged 50 to 59 who received an inactivated influenza vaccine. Donor details come from another sample of the same person, matched by shared clones.

Many counts were recorded for this clonotype. CDR3 DNA sequence: TGCAGTGCTAGAGATCCCAGACAGGGGGCCAACGAGCAGTACTTC. This translates into CSARDPRQGANEQYF. V is TRBV20-1 and J is TRBJ2-7, with TRBD1 matching over 10 bases. The CDR3 spans 15 residues. V was pared by 0 bases and J by 5 bases, with 7 bases of the junction left unmatched. Germline V gene data show CDR1 as DFQATT and CDR2 as SNEGSKA (reference sequence).

A few counts support this clonotype. CDR3 protein: CASSNGTAFYNEQFF. The CDR3 DNA follows: TGTGCCAGCAGCAACGGGACGGCTTTCTACAATGAGCAGTTCTTC. V is TRBV7-9 and J is TRBJ2-1; D possibly matches TRBD1 or TRBD2 (5 bases each). Trimming removed 5 bases from V and 3 bases from J, with 14 bases in between. This CDR3 comprises 15 residues. In germline, CDR1 is SEHNR, CDR2 FQNEAQ (reference sequence).

Note on this clonotype: Sequence at one end of the junction differs from germline and may be a read error. This chain links TRBV7-2 with TRBJ2-1; D might be TRBD1 (6 bases). CDR1 is SGHTA, CDR2 FQGNSA, per germline. This CDR3 region has 14 residues. The CDR3 DNA is TGTGCCAGCAGCTTCGGGACACCGTACAATGGGCAGTTCTTC. This translates into CASSFGTPYNGQFF.

There are many counts of this clonotype. It may be a read error: a sequence one base away is much more abundant. This rearrangement joins TRBV12-3 or TRBV12-4 to TRBJ1-2, with 7 bases lining up with TRBD1. This CDR3 has 13 residues. Germline trimming cut 5 bases from V and 4 bases from J; bases unmatched to any gene: 4. The CDR3 DNA sequence: TGTGCCAGCAGTCCACAGGGGACCTATGGCTACACCTTC. Encoded protein: CASSPQGTYGYTF.

This chain connects TRBV5-4 to TRBJ2-7; D remains unclear. Germline V CDR1 and CDR2: SGHNT, YYREEE (reference sequence). The CDR3 sequence is 20 residues long. The V and J ends lost 1 base and 1 base respectively, with 27 bases between them. CDR3: CASSLRPQISEYRTSYEQYF. The CDR3 region has the DNA TGTGCCAGCAGCTTGAGACCCCAAATCTCAGAGTACAGAACGTCCTACGAGCAGTACTTC.

This chain joins TRBV4-1 and TRBJ2-5; 7 nucleotides line up with TRBD2. V was clipped by 3 bases and J by 3 bases; unmatched bases: 4. Germline V lookup: CDR1 MGHRA, CDR2 YSYEKL. This CDR3 region has 14 residues. The CDR3 spells CASSQGGMEETQYF. The CDR3 DNA is TGCGCCAGCAGCCAGGGAGGGATGGAAGAGACCCAGTACTTC.

This clonotype was seen ten or more times. The gene calls are TRBV14 and TRBJ2-1; TRBD2 agrees at 7 bases. The CDR3 contains 16 residues. Losses at the gene ends were 1 base for V and 2 bases for J; bases not matched to a gene: 5. The germline CDR1 and CDR2 sequences are SGHDN and FVKESK. CDR3 in DNA: TGTGCCAGCAGCCAAGTTGAAGGGACTACCTACAATGAGCAGTTCTTC. Protein sequence: CASSQVEGTTYNEQFF.

This clonotype was picked up a small number of times. The chain uses TRBV6-5 and TRBJ2-5; a weak D match, TRBD2 (6 bases). Germline-derived CDR1 and CDR2 are MNHEY and SVGAGI. The V and J ends lost 6 bases and 5 bases respectively, with 7 bases between them. CDR3 size: 11 residues. The CDR3 loop reads CASRRGETQYF. The CDR3 DNA sequence: TGTGCCAGCAGACGGGGGGAGACCCAGTACTTC.

The chain uses TRBV3-1 and TRBJ2-7; D not certain. The V gene lost 2 bases and the J gene lost 6 bases, with 5 bases spanning the gap. The CDR3 sequence is 11 residues long. The germline V gene encodes CDR1 LGHDT and CDR2 YNNKEL (reference sequence). CDR3 protein: CASSQQSEQYF. CDR3 DNA: TGTGCCAGCAGCCAACAATCCGAGCAGTACTTC.

This clonotype has at least ten counts. This rearrangement joins TRBV14 to TRBJ2-1; the match to TRBD2 covers 11 bases. This CDR3 spans 16 amino acids. The V gene end was trimmed by 1 base and the J gene end by 7 bases; junction bases not matched to a gene: 6. Germline CDR1 reads SGHDN; CDR2 reads FVKESK. The CDR3 region has the DNA TGTGCCAGCAGCCAAGCTTTAGCGGGAGGGCCGAATGAGCAGTTCTTC. Protein sequence: CASSQALAGGPNEQFF.

Regarding this clonotype: Since the CDR3 does not end with the conserved phenylalanine or tryptophan, this likely comes from a read error. Because the CDR3's place on the DNA is in doubt, the DNA is left out and the CDR3 is given as listed by TCRdb. V gene TRBV15 combines with J gene TRBJ1-5; the D segment call TRBD1 is taken from the table without a DNA check. The CDR3 comprises 15 residues, both ends counted. Germline V gives CDR1 LNHNV, CDR2 YYDKDF (reference sequence). This CDR3 is CATSRDRGITDRLSV.

This clonotype was seen a handful of times. This CDR3 reads CASSSPSRDLRGGQYF. The CDR3 DNA reads TGTGCCAGCAGCTCGCCCTCCCGGGACCTGCGGGGGGGCCAGTACTTC. V and J are TRBV7-2 and TRBJ2-5; 9 positions match TRBD2. CDR3 length: 16 amino acids. In germline, CDR1 is SGHTA, CDR2 FQGNSA. J lost 10 bases, V lost 4 bases, and 16 bases had no gene match.

The V and J genes are TRBV10-3 and TRBJ1-6; D is uncertain. CDR1 and CDR2 from the germline V gene are ENHRY and SYGVKD. The CDR3 runs 15 residues. The V and J ends lost 0 bases and 8 bases respectively, with 11 bases between them. CDR3 loop: CAISESTGMYSPLHF. CDR3 coding DNA: TGTGCCATCAGTGAGTCGACTGGGATGTATTCACCCCTCCACTTT.

V gene TRBV3-1 combines with J gene TRBJ2-1, with 7 positions matching TRBD1. This CDR3 contains 17 residues. CDR1 is LGHDT and CDR2 is YNNKEL in the germline V gene (reference sequence). Trimming at V came to 0 bases and at J to 7 bases, leaving 12 bases not matched to a gene. The CDR3 nucleotides are TGTGCCAGCAGCCAAGACATGGGACAGTTCCTCGGAAATGAGCAGTTCTTC. Translation gives CASSQDMGQFLGNEQFF.

This chain connects TRBV6-2 or TRBV6-3 to TRBJ1-5, with 11 bases fitting TRBD1. Germline CDR1 reads MNHEY; CDR2 reads SVGEGT. This CDR3 comprises 15 residues. V was clipped by 4 bases and J by 6 bases; unmatched bases: 5. The CDR3 nucleotides read TGTGCCAGCAGTTTGGACAGGGGGCGAATTCAGCCCCAGCATTTT. Translated, it gives CASSLDRGRIQPQHF.

This chain connects TRBV4-3 to TRBJ2-2; D ambiguous. CDR1 and CDR2 from the germline V gene are LGHNA and YSLEER. This CDR3 spans 14 amino acids. Between the trimmed V and J ends, which lost 0 bases and 8 bases, there was a span of 10 bases. In DNA form, the CDR3 reads TGCGCCAGCAGCCAAGAGGTTCCACCGGGGGAGCTGTTTTTT. Its protein is CASSQEVPPGELFF.

This clonotype turned up a few times. V and J are TRBV5-1 and TRBJ1-1, with TRBD1 as a possible D gene (5 bases). The CDR3 sequence is 14 residues long. V was clipped by 2 bases and J by 6 bases, with 14 bases between them. Germline V gives CDR1 SGHRS, CDR2 YFSETQ. CDR3 coding DNA: TGCGCCAGCAGCTTCCCGGGGACCGGGTCTGAAGCTTTCTTT. Protein product: CASSFPGTGSEAFF.

The chain is built from TRBV4-1 and TRBJ1-5; 9 bases are a match to TRBD1. The CDR3 sequence is 15 residues long. Per germline, CDR1 MGHRA and CDR2 YSYEKL. The V gene end was trimmed by 0 bases and the J gene end by 6 bases; junction bases not matched to a gene: 3. DNA for the CDR3: TGCGCCAGCAGCCAAGACGGGACAGGGTTTCAGCCCCAGCATTTT. This encodes CASSQDGTGFQPQHF.

This chain uses TRBV5-4 with TRBJ2-1, with a possible D match to TRBD1 (5 bases). The ends were cut back, 5 bases at V and 6 bases at J, with 27 bases in the middle. The CDR3 runs 18 residues. Germline values: CDR1 SGHNT, CDR2 YYREEE (reference sequence). The CDR3 DNA is TGTGCCAGCAGTAATTGGCAGTGGGCCAGGGCGAATGGCAATGAGCAGTTCTTC. This encodes CASSNWQWARANGNEQFF.

The table lists this clonotype with a few counts. The V call is TRBV6-6, the J call TRBJ2-1, with D maybe TRBD1 (6 bases). CDR3 length equals 12 residues. CDR1 is MNHNY and CDR2 is SVGAGI in the germline V gene (reference sequence). Trimming removed 2 bases from V and 10 bases from J, with 9 bases in between. The CDR3 DNA sequence: TGTGCCAGCAGTTACGACAGGTGGGAGCAGTTCTTC. This gives the protein CASSYDRWEQFF.

This clonotype was counted ten times or more. The CDR3 sequence: CASRVGTRQTGELFF. The CDR3 nucleotides are TGTGCCAGCAGGGTAGGAACGCGACAGACCGGGGAGCTGTTTTTT. This chain joins TRBV3-1 and TRBJ2-2; D possibly corresponds to TRBD1 (5 bases). V lost 6 bases, J lost 5 bases, and 16 bases lay in between. The germline gives CDR1 LGHDT, CDR2 YNNKEL (reference sequence). The CDR3 contains 15 residues.